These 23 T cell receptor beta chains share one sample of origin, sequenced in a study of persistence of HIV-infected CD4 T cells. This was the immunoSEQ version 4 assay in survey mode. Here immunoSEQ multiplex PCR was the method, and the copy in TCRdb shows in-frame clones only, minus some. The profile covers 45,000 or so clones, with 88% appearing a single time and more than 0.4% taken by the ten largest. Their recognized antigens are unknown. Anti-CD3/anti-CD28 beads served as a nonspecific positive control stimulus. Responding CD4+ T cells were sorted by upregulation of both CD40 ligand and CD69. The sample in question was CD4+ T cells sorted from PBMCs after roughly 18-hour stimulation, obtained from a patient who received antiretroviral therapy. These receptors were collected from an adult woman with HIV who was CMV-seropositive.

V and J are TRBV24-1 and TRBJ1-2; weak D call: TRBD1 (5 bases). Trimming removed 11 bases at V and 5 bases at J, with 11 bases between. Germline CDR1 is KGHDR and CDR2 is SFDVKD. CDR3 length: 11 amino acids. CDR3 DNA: TGTGCCATCTCGGAGGGGTATGGCTACACCTTC. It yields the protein CAISEGYGYTF.

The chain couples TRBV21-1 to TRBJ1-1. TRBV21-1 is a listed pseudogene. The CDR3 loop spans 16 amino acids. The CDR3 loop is CASSKMREGPDTEAFF. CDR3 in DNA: TGTGCCAGCAGCAAAATGAGGGAGGGGCCGGACACTGAAGCTTTCTTT.

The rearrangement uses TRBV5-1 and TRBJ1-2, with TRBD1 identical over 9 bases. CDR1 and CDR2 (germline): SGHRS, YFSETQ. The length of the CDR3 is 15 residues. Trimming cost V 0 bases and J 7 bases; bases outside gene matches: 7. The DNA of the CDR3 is TGCGCCAGCAGCTTGGTACCCTGGACAGGGGTTGGCTACACCTTC. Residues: CASSLVPWTGVGYTF.

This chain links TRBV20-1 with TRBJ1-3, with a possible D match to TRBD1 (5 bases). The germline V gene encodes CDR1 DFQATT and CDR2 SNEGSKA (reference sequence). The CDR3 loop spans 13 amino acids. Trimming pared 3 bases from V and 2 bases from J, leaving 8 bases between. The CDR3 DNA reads TGCAGTGCTAGTCAAGGGGCTGGAAACACCATATATTTT. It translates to CSASQGAGNTIYF.

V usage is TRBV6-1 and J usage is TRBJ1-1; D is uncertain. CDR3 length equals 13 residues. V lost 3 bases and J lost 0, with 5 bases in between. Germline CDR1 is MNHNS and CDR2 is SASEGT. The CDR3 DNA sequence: TGTGCCAGCAGTGACCTCATGAACACTGAAGCTTTCTTT. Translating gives CASSDLMNTEAFF.

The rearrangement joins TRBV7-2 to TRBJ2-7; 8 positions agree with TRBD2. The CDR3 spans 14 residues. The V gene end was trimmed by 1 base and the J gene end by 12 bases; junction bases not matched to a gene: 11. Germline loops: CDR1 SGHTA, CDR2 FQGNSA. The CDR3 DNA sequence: TGTGCCAGCAGCTTAGATGATCAGCGGGGGTATCGGTACTTC. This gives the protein CASSLDDQRGYRYF.

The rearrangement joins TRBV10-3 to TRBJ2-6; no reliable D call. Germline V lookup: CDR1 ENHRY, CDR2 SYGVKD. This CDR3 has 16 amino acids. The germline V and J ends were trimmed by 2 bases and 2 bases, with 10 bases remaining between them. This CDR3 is CAISEGPKAGANVLTF. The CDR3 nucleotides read TGTGCCATCAGTGAGGGTCCCAAGGCTGGGGCCAACGTCCTGACTTTC.

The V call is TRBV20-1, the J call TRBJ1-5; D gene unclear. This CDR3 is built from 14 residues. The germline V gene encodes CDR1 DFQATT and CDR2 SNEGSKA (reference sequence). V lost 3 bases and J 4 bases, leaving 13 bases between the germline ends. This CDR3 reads CSASYTAHNQPQHF. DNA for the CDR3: TGCAGTGCTAGTTATACAGCGCATAATCAGCCCCAGCATTTT.

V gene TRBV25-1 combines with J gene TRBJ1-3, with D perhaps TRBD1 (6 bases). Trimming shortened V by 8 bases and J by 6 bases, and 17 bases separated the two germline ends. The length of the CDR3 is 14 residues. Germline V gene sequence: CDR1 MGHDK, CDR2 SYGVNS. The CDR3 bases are TGTGCCAGCGGCGGCCCAGGGGTAGTAAACACCATATATTTT. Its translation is CASGGPGVVNTIYF.

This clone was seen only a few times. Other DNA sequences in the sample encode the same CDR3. CDR3 nucleotide sequence: TGTGCCACCAGTGATCCTAATCAGCCCCAGCATTTT. Amino acids: CATSDPNQPQHF. The V call is TRBV24-1, the J call TRBJ1-5; D unclear. V lost 3 bases to trimming and J lost 4 bases, with 3 bases between them. Germline V CDR1 and CDR2: KGHDR, SFDVKD. The CDR3 covers 12 residues.

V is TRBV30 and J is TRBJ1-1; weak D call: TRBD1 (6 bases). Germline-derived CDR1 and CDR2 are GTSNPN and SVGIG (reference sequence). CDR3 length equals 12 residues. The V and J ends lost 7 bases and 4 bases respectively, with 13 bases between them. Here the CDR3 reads CASRGGPTEAFF. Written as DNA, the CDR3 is TGTGCCTCCCGCGGGGGCCCCACTGAAGCTTTCTTT.

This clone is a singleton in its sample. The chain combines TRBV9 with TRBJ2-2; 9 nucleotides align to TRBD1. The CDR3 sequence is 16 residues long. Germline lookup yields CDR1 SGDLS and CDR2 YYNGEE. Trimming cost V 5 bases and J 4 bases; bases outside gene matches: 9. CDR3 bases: TGTGCCAGCAGAACGGGACAGGGAGGGATCACCGGGGAGCTGTTTTTT. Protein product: CASRTGQGGITGELFF.

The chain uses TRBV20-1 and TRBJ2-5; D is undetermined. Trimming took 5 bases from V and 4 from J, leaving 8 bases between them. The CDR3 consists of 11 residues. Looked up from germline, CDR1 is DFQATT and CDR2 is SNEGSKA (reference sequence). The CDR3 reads CSAGLRETQYF. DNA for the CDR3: TGCAGTGCTGGTCTACGAGAGACCCAGTACTTC.

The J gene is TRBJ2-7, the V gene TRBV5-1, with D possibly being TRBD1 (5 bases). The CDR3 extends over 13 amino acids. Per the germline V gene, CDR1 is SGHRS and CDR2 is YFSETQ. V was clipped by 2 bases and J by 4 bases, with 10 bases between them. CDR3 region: CASSFRGTYEQYF. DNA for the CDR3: TGCGCCAGCAGCTTTAGGGGTACGTACGAGCAGTACTTC.

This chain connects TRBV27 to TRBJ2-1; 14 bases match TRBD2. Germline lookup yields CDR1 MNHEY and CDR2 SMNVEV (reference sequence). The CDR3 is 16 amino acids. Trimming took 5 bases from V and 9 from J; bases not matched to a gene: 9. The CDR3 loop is CASSPRLAGGQGEQFF. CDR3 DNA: TGTGCCAGCAGTCCCCGACTAGCGGGGGGGCAGGGTGAGCAGTTCTTC.

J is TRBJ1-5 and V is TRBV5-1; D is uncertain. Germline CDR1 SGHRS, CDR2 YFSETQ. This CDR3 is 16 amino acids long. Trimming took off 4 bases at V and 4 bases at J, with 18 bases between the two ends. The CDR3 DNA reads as TGCGCCAGCAGCCAAGGGAAGGACCCTATAAATCAGCCCCAGCATTTT. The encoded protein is CASSQGKDPINQPQHF.

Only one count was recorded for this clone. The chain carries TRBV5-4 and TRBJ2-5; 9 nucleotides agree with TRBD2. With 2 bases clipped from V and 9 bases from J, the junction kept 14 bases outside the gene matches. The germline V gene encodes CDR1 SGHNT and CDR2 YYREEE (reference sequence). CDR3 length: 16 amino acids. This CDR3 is CASSLVASGALGAQYF. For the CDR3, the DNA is TGTGCCAGCAGCTTAGTGGCTAGCGGGGCGCTTGGGGCCCAGTACTTC.

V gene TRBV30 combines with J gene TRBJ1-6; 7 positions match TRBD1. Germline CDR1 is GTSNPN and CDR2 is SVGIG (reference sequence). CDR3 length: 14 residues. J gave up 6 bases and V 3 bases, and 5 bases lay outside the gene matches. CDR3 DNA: TGTGCCTGGAGCCCGGGACAGTTTAATTCACCCCTCCACTTT. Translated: CAWSPGQFNSPLHF.

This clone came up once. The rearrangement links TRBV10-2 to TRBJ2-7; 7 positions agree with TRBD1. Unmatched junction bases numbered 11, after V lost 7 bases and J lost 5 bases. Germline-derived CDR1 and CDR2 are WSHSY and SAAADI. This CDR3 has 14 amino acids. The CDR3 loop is CASTRTGAAHEQYF. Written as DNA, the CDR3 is TGCGCCAGCACCAGAACAGGGGCGGCCCACGAGCAGTACTTC.

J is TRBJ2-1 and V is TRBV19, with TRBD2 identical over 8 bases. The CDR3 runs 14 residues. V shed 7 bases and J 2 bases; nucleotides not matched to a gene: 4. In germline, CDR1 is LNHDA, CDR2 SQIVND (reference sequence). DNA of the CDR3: TGTGCCAGTATGAGTAGCGGGGCCTACAATGAGCAGTTCTTC. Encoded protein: CASMSSGAYNEQFF.

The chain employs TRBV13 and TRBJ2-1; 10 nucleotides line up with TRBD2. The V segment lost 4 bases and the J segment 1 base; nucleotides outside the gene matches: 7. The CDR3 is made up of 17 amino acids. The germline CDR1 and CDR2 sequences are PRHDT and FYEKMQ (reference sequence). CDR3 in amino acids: CASSSPSGGVSYNEQFF. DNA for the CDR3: TGTGCCAGCAGCTCCCCTAGCGGGGGAGTATCCTACAATGAGCAGTTCTTC.

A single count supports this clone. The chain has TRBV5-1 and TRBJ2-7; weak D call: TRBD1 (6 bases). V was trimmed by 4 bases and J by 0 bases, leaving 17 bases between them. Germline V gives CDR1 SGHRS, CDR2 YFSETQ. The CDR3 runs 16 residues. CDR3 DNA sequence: TGCGCCAGCAGCACGACCCCCGGGACACCCTCCTACGAGCAGTACTTC. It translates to CASSTTPGTPSYEQYF.

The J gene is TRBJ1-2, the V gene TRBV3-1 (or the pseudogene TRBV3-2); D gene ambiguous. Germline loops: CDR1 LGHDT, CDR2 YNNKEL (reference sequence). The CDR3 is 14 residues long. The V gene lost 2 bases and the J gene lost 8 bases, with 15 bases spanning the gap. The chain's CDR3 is CASSQNHEVRGYTF. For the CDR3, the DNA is TGTGCCAGCAGCCAAAACCATGAGGTTAGGGGCTACACCTTC.